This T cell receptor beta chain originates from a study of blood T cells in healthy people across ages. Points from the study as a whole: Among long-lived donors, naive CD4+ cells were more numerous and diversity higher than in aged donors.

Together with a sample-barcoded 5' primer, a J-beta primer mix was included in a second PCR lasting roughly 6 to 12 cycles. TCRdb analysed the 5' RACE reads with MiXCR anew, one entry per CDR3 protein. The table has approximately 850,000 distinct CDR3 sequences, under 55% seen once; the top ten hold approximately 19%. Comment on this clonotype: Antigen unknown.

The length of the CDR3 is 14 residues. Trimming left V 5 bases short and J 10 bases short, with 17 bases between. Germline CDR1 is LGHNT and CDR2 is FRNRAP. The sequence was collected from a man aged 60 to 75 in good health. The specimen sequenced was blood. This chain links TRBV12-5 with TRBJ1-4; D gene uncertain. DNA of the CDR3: TGTGCTAGTGGTGTCGACGGGGTCGAGAGAAAACTGTTTTTT. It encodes CASGVDGVERKLFF.